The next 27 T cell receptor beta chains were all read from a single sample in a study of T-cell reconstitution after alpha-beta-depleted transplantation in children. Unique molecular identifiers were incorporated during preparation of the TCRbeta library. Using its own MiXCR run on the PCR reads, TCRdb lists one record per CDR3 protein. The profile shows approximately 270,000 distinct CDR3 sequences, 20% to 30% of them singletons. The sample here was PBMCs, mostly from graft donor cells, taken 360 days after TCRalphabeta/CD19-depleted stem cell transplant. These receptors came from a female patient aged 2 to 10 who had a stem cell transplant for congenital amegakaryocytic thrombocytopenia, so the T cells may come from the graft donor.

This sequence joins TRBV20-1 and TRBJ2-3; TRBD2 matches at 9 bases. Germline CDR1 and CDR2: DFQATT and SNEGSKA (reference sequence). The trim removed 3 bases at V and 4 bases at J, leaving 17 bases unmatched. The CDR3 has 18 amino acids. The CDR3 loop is CSARGPGLGLARADTQYF. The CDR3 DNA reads TGCAGTGCTAGGGGACCGGGACTGGGACTAGCAAGGGCAGATACGCAGTATTTT.

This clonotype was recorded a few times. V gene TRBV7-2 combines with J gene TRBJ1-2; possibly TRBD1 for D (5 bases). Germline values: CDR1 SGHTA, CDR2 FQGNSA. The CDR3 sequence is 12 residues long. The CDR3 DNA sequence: TGTGCAATTTTCCAGGGTGATTACGGCTACACCTTC. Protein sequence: CAIFQGDYGYTF.

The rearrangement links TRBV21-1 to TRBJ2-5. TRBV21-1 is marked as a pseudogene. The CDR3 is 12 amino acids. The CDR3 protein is CALPGDQETQYF. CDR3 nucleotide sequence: TGTGCCTTACCGGGGGACCAAGAGACCCAGTACTTC.

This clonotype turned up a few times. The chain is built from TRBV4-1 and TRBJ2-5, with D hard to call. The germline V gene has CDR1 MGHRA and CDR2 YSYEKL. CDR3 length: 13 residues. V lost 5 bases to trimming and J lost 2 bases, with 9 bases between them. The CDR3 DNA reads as TGCGCCAGCAGCAAGACCGTACAAGAGACCCAGTACTTC. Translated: CASSKTVQETQYF.

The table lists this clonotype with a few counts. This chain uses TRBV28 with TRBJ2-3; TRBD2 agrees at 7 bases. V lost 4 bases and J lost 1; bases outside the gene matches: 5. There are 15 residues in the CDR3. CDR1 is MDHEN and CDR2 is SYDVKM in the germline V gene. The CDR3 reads CASSSRDYRTDTQYF. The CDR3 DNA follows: TGTGCCAGCAGTTCCCGGGACTACCGCACAGATACGCAGTATTTT.

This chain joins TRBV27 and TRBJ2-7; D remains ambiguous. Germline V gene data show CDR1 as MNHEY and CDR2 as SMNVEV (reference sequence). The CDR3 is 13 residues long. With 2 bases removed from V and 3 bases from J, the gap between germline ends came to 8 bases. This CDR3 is CASSLSAGYEQYF. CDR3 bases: TGTGCCAGCAGTTTAAGTGCCGGCTACGAGCAGTACTTC.

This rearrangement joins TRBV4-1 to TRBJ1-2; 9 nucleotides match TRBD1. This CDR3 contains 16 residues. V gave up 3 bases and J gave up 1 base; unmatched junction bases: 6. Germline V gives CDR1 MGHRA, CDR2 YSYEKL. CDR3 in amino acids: CASSHTWTGVNYGYTF. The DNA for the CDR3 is TGCGCCAGCAGCCACACCTGGACAGGGGTTAACTATGGCTACACCTTC.

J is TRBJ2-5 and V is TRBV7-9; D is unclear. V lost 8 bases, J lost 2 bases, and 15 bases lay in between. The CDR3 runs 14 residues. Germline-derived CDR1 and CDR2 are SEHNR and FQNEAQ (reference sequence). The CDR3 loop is CASLPKGRQETQYF. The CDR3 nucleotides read TGTGCCAGCTTACCCAAGGGAAGGCAAGAGACCCAGTACTTC.

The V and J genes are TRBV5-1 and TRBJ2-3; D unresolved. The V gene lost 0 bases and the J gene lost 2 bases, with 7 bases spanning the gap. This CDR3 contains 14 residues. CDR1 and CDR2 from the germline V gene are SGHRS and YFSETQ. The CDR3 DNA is TGCGCCAGCAGCTTGGCCCCAGCCACAGATACGCAGTATTTT. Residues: CASSLAPATDTQYF.

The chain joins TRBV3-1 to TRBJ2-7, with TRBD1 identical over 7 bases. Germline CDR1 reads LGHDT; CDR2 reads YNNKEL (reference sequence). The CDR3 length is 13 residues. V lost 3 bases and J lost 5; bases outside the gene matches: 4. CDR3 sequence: CASSHLDRNEQYF. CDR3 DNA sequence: TGTGCCAGCAGCCACCTGGACAGGAACGAGCAGTACTTC.

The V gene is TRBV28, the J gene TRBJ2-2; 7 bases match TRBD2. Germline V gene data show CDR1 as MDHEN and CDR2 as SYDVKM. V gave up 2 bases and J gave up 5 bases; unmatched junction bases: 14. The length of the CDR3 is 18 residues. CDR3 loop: CASSLRYFGGSPTGELFF. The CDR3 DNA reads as TGTGCCAGCAGTTTACGTTACTTCGGGGGGTCTCCAACCGGGGAGCTGTTTTTT.

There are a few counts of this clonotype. The CDR3 spells CASSQGWQGVYNEQFF. In DNA form, the CDR3 reads TGCGCCAGCAGCCAAGGATGGCAGGGGGTTTACAATGAGCAGTTCTTC. The chain has TRBV4-1 and TRBJ2-1, with 7 bases identical to TRBD1. V gave up 1 base and J gave up 4 bases; unmatched junction bases: 7. The CDR3 sequence is 16 residues long. Germline V gene sequence: CDR1 MGHRA, CDR2 YSYEKL.

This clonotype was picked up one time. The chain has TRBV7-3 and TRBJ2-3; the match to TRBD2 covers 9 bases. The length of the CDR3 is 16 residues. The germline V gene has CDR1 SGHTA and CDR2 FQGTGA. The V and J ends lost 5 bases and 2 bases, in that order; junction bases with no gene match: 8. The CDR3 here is CASSPQAGGDTDTQYF. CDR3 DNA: TGTGCCAGCAGCCCACAAGCGGGAGGTGACACAGATACGCAGTATTTT.

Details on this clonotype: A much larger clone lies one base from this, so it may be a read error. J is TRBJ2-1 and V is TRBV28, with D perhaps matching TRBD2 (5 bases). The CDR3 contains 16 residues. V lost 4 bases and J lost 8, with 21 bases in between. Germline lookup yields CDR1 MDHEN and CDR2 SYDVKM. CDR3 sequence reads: CASSSSGNGARDEQFF. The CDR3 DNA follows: TGTGCCAGCAGTTCAAGCGGAAACGGCGCGAGGGATGAGCAGTTCTTC. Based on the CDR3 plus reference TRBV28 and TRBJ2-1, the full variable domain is DVKVTQSSRYLVKRTGEKVFLECVQDMDHENMFWYRQDPGLGLRLIYFSYDVKMKEKGDIPEGYSVSREKKERFSLILESASTNQTSMYLCASSSSGNGARDEQFFGPGTRLTVL.

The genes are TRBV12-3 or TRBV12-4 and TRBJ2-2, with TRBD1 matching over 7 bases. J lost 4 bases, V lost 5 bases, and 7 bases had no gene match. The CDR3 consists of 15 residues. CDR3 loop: CASSTAGGFTGELFF. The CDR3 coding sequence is TGTGCCAGCAGTACGGCAGGGGGTTTCACCGGGGAGCTGTTTTTT.

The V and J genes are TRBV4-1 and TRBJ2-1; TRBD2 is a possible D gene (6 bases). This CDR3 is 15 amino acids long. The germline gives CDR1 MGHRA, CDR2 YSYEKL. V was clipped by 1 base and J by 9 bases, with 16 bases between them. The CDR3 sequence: CASSQGEVVRREQFF. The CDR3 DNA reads TGCGCCAGCAGCCAAGGGGAGGTGGTTCGGCGTGAGCAGTTCTTC.

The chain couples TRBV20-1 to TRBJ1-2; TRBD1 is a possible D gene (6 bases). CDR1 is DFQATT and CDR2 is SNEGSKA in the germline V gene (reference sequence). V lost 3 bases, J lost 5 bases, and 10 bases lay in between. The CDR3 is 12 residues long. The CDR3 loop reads CSASGQPYGYTF. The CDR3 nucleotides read TGCAGTGCTAGCGGACAGCCATATGGCTACACCTTC.

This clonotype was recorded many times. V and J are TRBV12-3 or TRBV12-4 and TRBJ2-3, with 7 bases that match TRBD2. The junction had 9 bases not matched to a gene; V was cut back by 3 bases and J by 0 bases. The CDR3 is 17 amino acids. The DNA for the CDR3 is TGTGCCAGCAGTTTCACCGCGGGGGTCCCTAGCACAGATACGCAGTATTTT. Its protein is CASSFTAGVPSTDTQYF.

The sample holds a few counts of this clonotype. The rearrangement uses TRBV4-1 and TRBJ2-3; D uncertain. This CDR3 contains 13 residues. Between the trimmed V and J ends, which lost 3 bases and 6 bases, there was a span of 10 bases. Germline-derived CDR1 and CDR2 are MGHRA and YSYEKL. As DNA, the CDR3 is TGCGCCAGCAGCCAGGCAGTTACGGATACGCAGTATTTT. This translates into CASSQAVTDTQYF.

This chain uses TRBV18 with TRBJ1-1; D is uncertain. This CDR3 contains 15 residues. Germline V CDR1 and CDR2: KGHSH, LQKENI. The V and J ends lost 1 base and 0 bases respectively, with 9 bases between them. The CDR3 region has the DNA TGTGCCAGCTCACCACTAAAACAGATGAACACTGAAGCTTTCTTT. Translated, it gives CASSPLKQMNTEAFF.

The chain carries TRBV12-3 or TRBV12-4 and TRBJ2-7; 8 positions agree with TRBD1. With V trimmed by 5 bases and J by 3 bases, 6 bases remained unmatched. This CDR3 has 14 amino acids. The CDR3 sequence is CASSPGQGIYEQYF. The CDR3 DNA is TGTGCCAGCAGTCCCGGACAGGGCATCTACGAGCAGTACTTC.

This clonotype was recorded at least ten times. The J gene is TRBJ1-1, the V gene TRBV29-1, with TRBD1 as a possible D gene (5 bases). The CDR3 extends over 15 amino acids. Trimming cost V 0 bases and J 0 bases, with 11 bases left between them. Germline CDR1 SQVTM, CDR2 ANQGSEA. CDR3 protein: CSVEEGWDLNTEAFF. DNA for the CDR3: TGCAGCGTTGAAGAGGGTTGGGACCTGAACACTGAAGCTTTCTTT.

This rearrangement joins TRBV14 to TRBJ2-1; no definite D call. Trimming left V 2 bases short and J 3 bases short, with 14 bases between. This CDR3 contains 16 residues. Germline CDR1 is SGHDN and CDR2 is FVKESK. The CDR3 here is CASSQTVGKSYNEQFF. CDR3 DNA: TGTGCCAGCAGCCAAACTGTGGGGAAAAGCTACAATGAGCAGTTCTTC.

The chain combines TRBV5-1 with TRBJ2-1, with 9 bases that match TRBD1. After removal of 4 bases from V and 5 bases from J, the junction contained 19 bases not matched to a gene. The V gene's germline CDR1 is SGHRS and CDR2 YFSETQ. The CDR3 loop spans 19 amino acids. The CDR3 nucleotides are TGCGCCAGCAGCCGAAGGACAGGGGCCATAACTCAAATAAACAATGAGCAGTTCTTC. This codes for CASSRRTGAITQINNEQFF.

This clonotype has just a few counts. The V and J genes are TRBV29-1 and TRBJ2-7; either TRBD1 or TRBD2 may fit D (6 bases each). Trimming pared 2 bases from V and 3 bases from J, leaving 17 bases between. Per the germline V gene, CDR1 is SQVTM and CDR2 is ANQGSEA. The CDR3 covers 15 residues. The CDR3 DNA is TGCAGCGTTGAATACCGGGGGACAACCCGCTACGAGCAGTACTTC. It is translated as CSVEYRGTTRYEQYF.

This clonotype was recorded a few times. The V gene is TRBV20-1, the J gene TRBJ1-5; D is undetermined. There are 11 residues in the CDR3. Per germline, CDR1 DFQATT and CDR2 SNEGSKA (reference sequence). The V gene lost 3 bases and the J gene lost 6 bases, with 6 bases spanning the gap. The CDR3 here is CSARGSQPQHF. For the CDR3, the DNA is TGCAGTGCTAGGGGTTCTCAGCCCCAGCATTTT.

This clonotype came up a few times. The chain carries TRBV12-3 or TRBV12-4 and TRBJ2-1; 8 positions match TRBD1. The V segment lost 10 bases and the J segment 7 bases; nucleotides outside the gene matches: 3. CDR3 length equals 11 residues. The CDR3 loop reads CATRQGNEQFF. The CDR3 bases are TGTGCCACCCGACAGGGGAATGAGCAGTTCTTC.